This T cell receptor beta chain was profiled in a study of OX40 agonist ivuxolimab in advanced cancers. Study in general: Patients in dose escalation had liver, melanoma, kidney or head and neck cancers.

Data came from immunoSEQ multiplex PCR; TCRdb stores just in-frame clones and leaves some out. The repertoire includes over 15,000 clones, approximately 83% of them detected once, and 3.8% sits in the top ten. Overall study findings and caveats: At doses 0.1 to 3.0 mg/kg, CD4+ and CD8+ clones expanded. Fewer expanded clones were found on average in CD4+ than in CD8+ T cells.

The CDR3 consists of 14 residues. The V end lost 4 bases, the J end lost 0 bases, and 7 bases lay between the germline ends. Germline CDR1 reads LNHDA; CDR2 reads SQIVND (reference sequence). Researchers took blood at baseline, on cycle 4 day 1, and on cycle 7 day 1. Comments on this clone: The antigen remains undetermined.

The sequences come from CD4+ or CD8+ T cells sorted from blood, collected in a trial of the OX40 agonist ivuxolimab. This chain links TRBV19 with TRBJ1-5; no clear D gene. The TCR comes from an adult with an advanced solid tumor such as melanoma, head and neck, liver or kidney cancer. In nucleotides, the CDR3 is TGTGCCAGTAGTAACGGGGTTAGCAATCAGCCCCAGCATTTT. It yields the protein CASSNGVSNQPQHF. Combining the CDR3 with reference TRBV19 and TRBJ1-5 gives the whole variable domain DGGITQSPKYLFRKEGQNVTLSCEQNLNHDAMYWYRQDPGQGLRLIYYSQIVNDFQKGDIAEGYSVSREKKESFPLTVTSAQKNPTAFYLCASSNGVSNQPQHFGDGTRLSIL.